This entry lists 30 T cell receptor beta chains sequenced from one sample in a study of shared clonotypes between healthy human individuals. Some clones are missing from TCRdb's copy, which holds only in-frame ones; the method was immunoSEQ multiplex PCR. The sample shows a few million clones, 95% of them seen only once. Sequencing was performed on naive CD4+ T cells sorted from blood. The subset here: CD45RA+ positively selected. These receptor sequences come from a man in his late teens or twenties in good health.

The chain employs TRBV4-3 and TRBJ2-1; the match to TRBD2 covers 10 bases. Germline assignment: CDR1 LGHNA and CDR2 YSLEER. The CDR3 has 16 amino acids. V gave up 1 base and J gave up 9 bases; unmatched junction bases: 9. The CDR3 loop reads CASSQGASGSYGEQFF. The CDR3 bases are TGCGCCAGCAGCCAAGGGGCTAGCGGGAGCTATGGTGAGCAGTTCTTC.

This sequence joins TRBV11-2 and TRBJ2-7; 9 nucleotides align to TRBD1. From germline, CDR1 is SGHAT and CDR2 FQNNGV. The CDR3 is 17 amino acids. The V segment lost 6 bases and the J segment 1 base; nucleotides outside the gene matches: 13. Here the CDR3 reads CASSSYALGTGSYEQYF. The CDR3 region has the DNA TGTGCCAGCAGTTCATACGCCCTGGGGACAGGGTCCTACGAGCAGTACTTC.

V gene TRBV30 combines with J gene TRBJ1-1, with D perhaps TRBD1 (6 bases). This CDR3 comprises 13 residues. CDR1 and CDR2 (germline): GTSNPN, SVGIG (reference sequence). Trimming shortened V by 3 bases and J by 5 bases, and 13 bases separated the two germline ends. CDR3 amino acids: CAWRKQTGTEAFF. For the CDR3, the DNA is TGTGCCTGGAGAAAACAAACAGGGACTGAAGCTTTCTTT.

The chain joins TRBV6-5 to TRBJ2-4; 8 bases are a match to TRBD1. In germline, CDR1 is MNHEY, CDR2 SVGAGI. The CDR3 has 14 amino acids. Unmatched junction bases numbered 8, after V lost 6 bases and J lost 7 bases. CDR3 sequence reads: CASRQTGVKNIQYF. DNA of the CDR3: TGTGCCAGCAGACAGACAGGGGTAAAGAACATTCAGTACTTC.

The genes are TRBV10-3 and TRBJ2-2; possibly TRBD2 for D (5 bases). Trimming cost V 7 bases and J 0 bases, with 9 bases left between them. This CDR3 has 14 residues. CDR1 and CDR2 from the germline V gene are ENHRY and SYGVKD. The CDR3 DNA is TGTGCCATCACGGCGGGTCCGAACACCGGGGAGCTGTTTTTT. Translated: CAITAGPNTGELFF.

Only a few counts were recorded for this clone. The chain joins TRBV30 to TRBJ1-6; D is uncertain. The CDR3 is made up of 13 amino acids. V gave up 0 bases and J gave up 9 bases, with 9 bases separating them. Germline V gene data show CDR1 as GTSNPN and CDR2 as SVGIG (reference sequence). The CDR3 is CAWSVSRSSPLHF. In nucleotides, the CDR3 is TGTGCCTGGAGTGTAAGCAGAAGTTCACCCCTCCACTTT.

The chain employs TRBV30 and TRBJ2-7, with D unclear. This CDR3 comprises 12 residues. Trimming cost V 5 bases and J 3 bases, with 11 bases left between them. CDR1 is GTSNPN and CDR2 is SVGIG in the germline V gene (reference sequence). The CDR3 here is CAWAQEGYEQYF. CDR3 coding DNA: TGTGCCTGGGCGCAAGAAGGCTACGAGCAGTACTTC.

This chain joins TRBV11-2 and TRBJ2-7; D remains unclear. Germline V gene data show CDR1 as SGHAT and CDR2 as FQNNGV. V lost 5 bases to trimming and J lost 2 bases, with 13 bases between them. The CDR3 spans 14 residues. The CDR3: CASSLEALTYEQYF. CDR3 coding DNA: TGTGCCAGCAGCCTTGAAGCCCTGACCTACGAGCAGTACTTC.

This clone appeared once. V and J are TRBV5-4 and TRBJ2-3, with D uncertain. Germline V lookup: CDR1 SGHNT, CDR2 YYREEE (reference sequence). V was cut by 4 bases and J by 0 bases, with 6 bases left in between. CDR3 length: 13 residues. This CDR3 is CASSHTSTDTQYF. CDR3 sequence (DNA): TGTGCCAGCAGCCACACTAGCACAGATACGCAGTATTTT.

The chain carries TRBV7-8 and TRBJ2-7; 7 bases agree with TRBD1. Per germline, CDR1 SGHVS and CDR2 FQNEAQ. The CDR3 sequence is 14 residues long. The J segment lost 6 bases and the V segment lost 2 bases, leaving 7 bases of the junction unmatched. In DNA form, the CDR3 reads TGTGCCAGCAGCTTAAGCCTAGGACAGGTCGAGCAGTACTTC. Encoded protein: CASSLSLGQVEQYF.

The chain carries TRBV2 and TRBJ1-2; possibly TRBD1 for D (6 bases). The germline V gene encodes CDR1 SNHLY and CDR2 FYNNEI. Trimming shortened V by 4 bases and J by 4 bases, and 13 bases separated the two germline ends. The CDR3 sequence is 14 residues long. The CDR3 region is CASSGPGQSYGYTF. DNA for the CDR3: TGTGCCAGCAGTGGACCCGGACAGTCCTATGGCTACACCTTC.

This clone was counted a single time. The chain employs TRBV30 and TRBJ2-1, with 11 bases aligning to TRBD2. This CDR3 has 15 residues. Unmatched junction bases numbered 4, after V lost 2 bases and J lost 4 bases. Germline CDR1 reads GTSNPN; CDR2 reads SVGIG (reference sequence). CDR3 DNA sequence: TGTGCCTGGAGTCGACTAGCGGGGACTTACAATGAGCAGTTCTTC. Amino acids: CAWSRLAGTYNEQFF.

This clone appeared a single time. Other DNA variants within this sample encode the same CDR3. DNA for the CDR3: TGTGCCAGTAGTATTCGGCAGAGCTCCTACGAGCAGTACTTC. Its protein product is CASSIRQSSYEQYF. The V call is TRBV19, the J call TRBJ2-7; no firm D call. Germline CDR1 is LNHDA and CDR2 is SQIVND (reference sequence). This CDR3 has 14 residues. V was cut by 3 bases and J by 0 bases, with 9 bases left in between. Full variable domain (missing parts from reference TRBV19 and TRBJ2-7): DGGITQSPKYLFRKEGQNVTLSCEQNLNHDAMYWYRQDPGQGLRLIYYSQIVNDFQKGDIAEGYSVSREKKESFPLTVTSAQKNPTAFYLCASSIRQSSYEQYFGPGTRLTVT.

The sample holds a few counts of this clone. Other nucleotide sequences from this sample produce the same CDR3. The chain is built from TRBV6-6 and TRBJ1-1, with a tentative D call TRBD1 (5 bases). This CDR3 is 13 amino acids long. With 2 bases removed from V and 3 bases from J, the gap between germline ends came to 7 bases. Germline V gene sequence: CDR1 MNHNY, CDR2 SVGAGI (reference sequence). In nucleotides, the CDR3 is TGTGCCAGCAGTTACCTGGGGGACACTGAAGCTTTCTTT. This translates into CASSYLGDTEAFF.

The V call is TRBV19, the J call TRBJ2-1, with 8 bases fitting TRBD2. Germline CDR1 and CDR2: LNHDA and SQIVND (reference sequence). V shed 6 bases, J shed 4 bases, and the junction held 8 bases outside the gene matches. The CDR3 is 15 residues long. CDR3 bases: TGTGCCAGTAGCCAACCCGGGAGGGGTTACAATGAGCAGTTCTTC. Protein product: CASSQPGRGYNEQFF.

The chain carries TRBV19 and TRBJ2-6; TRBD1 is a possible D gene (5 bases). The CDR3 contains 18 residues. Trimming took off 4 bases at V and 0 bases at J, with 16 bases between the two ends. CDR1 is LNHDA and CDR2 is SQIVND in the germline V gene (reference sequence). The DNA for the CDR3 is TGTGCCAGTAGTACTAGACAGAAGCTTAGCTCTGGGGCCAACGTCCTGACTTTC. Its translation is CASSTRQKLSSGANVLTF.

The chain uses TRBV11-1 and TRBJ1-1, with a possible D match to TRBD1 (6 bases). In germline, CDR1 is SGHAT, CDR2 FQDESV (reference sequence). The ends were cut back, 1 base at V and 12 bases at J, with 12 bases in the middle. The CDR3 has 12 residues. CDR3 protein: CASSLDRVKTFF. CDR3 nucleotide sequence: TGTGCCAGCAGCTTAGACAGGGTTAAGACTTTCTTT.

V and J are TRBV5-4 and TRBJ2-3; the match to TRBD2 covers 7 bases. Germline V gene sequence: CDR1 SGHNT, CDR2 YYREEE (reference sequence). V lost 0 bases, J lost 4 bases, and 5 bases stayed unmatched. CDR3 length: 15 residues. The CDR3 reads CASSLGLGRADTQYF. The CDR3 bases are TGTGCCAGCAGCTTGGGCTTGGGGAGGGCAGATACGCAGTATTTT.

The chain links TRBV2 to TRBJ1-5; 11 bases map to TRBD1. The V gene end was trimmed by 7 bases and the J gene end by 2 bases; junction bases not matched to a gene: 7. The CDR3 loop spans 16 amino acids. Germline CDR1 is SNHLY and CDR2 is FYNNEI. The CDR3 DNA is TGTGCCAGCAATGGACAGGGGGCGCAGGGCAATCAGCCCCAGCATTTT. Translated, it gives CASNGQGAQGNQPQHF. Full variable domain (rest looked up from reference TRBV2 and TRBJ1-5): EPEVTQTPSHQVTQMGQEVILRCVPISNHLYFYWYRQILGQKVEFLVSFYNNEISEKSEIFDDQFSVERPDGSNFTLKIRSTKLEDSAMYFCASNGQGAQGNQPQHFGDGTRLSIL.

This chain uses TRBV29-1 with TRBJ2-6; no definite D call. V lost 0 bases to trimming and J lost 4 bases, with 16 bases between them. The germline V gene encodes CDR1 SQVTM and CDR2 ANQGSEA. This CDR3 contains 17 residues. CDR3 in DNA: TGCAGCGTTGAAGACACCATGCCCATCCCGGGGGCCAACGTCCTGACTTTC. It yields the protein CSVEDTMPIPGANVLTF. The whole variable domain, filled in from reference TRBV29-1 and TRBJ2-6, reads SAVISQKPSRDICQRGTSLTIQCQVDSQVTMMFWYRQQPGQSLTLIATANQGSEATYESGFVIDKFPISRPNLTFSTLTVSNMSPEDSSIYLCSVEDTMPIPGANVLTFGAGSRLTVL.

This sequence joins TRBV30 and TRBJ1-5; the D gene is possibly TRBD1 (5 bases). This CDR3 contains 13 residues. The germline gives CDR1 GTSNPN, CDR2 SVGIG (reference sequence). Deletions cut 4 bases from V and 4 bases from J, with 11 bases between. The CDR3 bases are TGTGCCTGGAAGGCAGGGACGAATCAGCCCCAGCATTTT. It encodes CAWKAGTNQPQHF.

The rearrangement links TRBV30 to TRBJ2-2; D possibly matches TRBD1 or TRBD2 (5 bases each). The CDR3 has 13 amino acids. The germline V and J ends were trimmed by 0 bases and 7 bases, with 9 bases remaining between them. The germline V gene encodes CDR1 GTSNPN and CDR2 SVGIG (reference sequence). CDR3 sequence reads: CAWSVRGVGELFF. The CDR3 nucleotides are TGTGCCTGGAGTGTGAGGGGAGTCGGGGAGCTGTTTTTT.

This clone has only one observation. V is TRBV7-9 and J is TRBJ2-1, with 13 bases that match TRBD2. Trimming took 6 bases from V and 8 from J; bases not matched to a gene: 10. This CDR3 contains 16 residues. CDR1 is SEHNR and CDR2 is FQNEAQ in the germline V gene (reference sequence). DNA of the CDR3: TGTGCCAGCAGTCGAGGACTAGCGGGAGATTGGTATGAGCAGTTCTTC. It is translated as CASSRGLAGDWYEQFF.

V is TRBV10-2 and J is TRBJ1-2; the match to TRBD1 covers 7 bases. Unmatched junction bases numbered 8, after V lost 8 bases and J lost 2 bases. The CDR3 covers 14 residues. Germline values: CDR1 WSHSY, CDR2 SAAADI. The CDR3 sequence is CASFSGTANYGYTF. DNA of the CDR3: TGCGCCAGCTTTTCCGGGACAGCGAACTATGGCTACACCTTC.

The chain recombines TRBV9 with TRBJ1-6, with a possible D match to TRBD1 (6 bases). Germline lookup yields CDR1 SGDLS and CDR2 YYNGEE. The CDR3 has 13 residues. Trimming took off 4 bases at V and 7 bases at J, with 9 bases between the two ends. Here the CDR3 reads CASSTTGNSPLHF. The CDR3 bases are TGTGCCAGCAGCACAACAGGGAATTCACCCCTCCACTTT.

V usage is TRBV7-2 and J usage is TRBJ2-1; perhaps TRBD1 as D (7 bases). Germline loops: CDR1 SGHTA, CDR2 FQGNSA. Between the trimmed V and J ends, which lost 4 bases and 10 bases, there was a span of 14 bases. The CDR3 extends over 13 amino acids. The CDR3 coding sequence is TGTGCCAGCAGCTCCCAGCAGGGGGGCGAGCAGTTCTTC. Encoded protein: CASSSQQGGEQFF.

This chain joins TRBV18 and TRBJ1-1; D unresolved. There are 10 residues in the CDR3. CDR1 and CDR2 (germline): KGHSH, LQKENI. Trimming pared 6 bases from V and 9 bases from J, leaving 8 bases between. This CDR3 is CASSEEKAFF. The CDR3 nucleotides read TGTGCCAGCTCCGAGGAGAAAGCTTTCTTT. The variable domain in full, with the rest retrieved from reference TRBV18 and TRBJ1-1, is NAGVMQNPRHLVRRRGQEARLRCSPMKGHSHVYWYRQLPEEGLKFMVYLQKENIIDESGMPKERFSAEFPKEGPSILRIQQVVRGDSAAYFCASSEEKAFFGQGTRLTVV.

This chain joins TRBV25-1 and TRBJ1-1; D is perhaps TRBD1 (6 bases). Germline lookup yields CDR1 MGHDK and CDR2 SYGVNS. The CDR3 runs to 12 residues. V was cut by 6 bases and J by 8 bases, with 13 bases left in between. The CDR3 loop reads CASRGTLEEAFF. CDR3 coding DNA: TGTGCCAGCAGAGGGACACTGGAGGAAGCTTTCTTT. Supplemented by reference TRBV25-1 and TRBJ1-1, the full variable domain reads EADIYQTPRYLVIGTGKKITLECSQTMGHDKMYWYQQDPGMELHLIHYSYGVNSTEKGDLSSESTVSRIRTEHFPLTLESARPSHTSQYLCASRGTLEEAFFGQGTRLTVV.

The chain carries TRBV2 and TRBJ2-1; no clear D gene. Trimming shortened V by 7 bases and J by 7 bases, and 17 bases separated the two germline ends. The CDR3 spans 14 residues. Germline V gene lookup returns CDR1 SNHLY and CDR2 FYNNEI. The CDR3 spells CASNIDPLGNEQFF. CDR3 nucleotides: TGTGCCAGCAATATAGACCCACTGGGAAATGAGCAGTTCTTC.

The rearrangement joins TRBV2 to TRBJ2-7, with D unresolved. The V end lost 5 bases, the J end lost 2 bases, and 16 bases lay between the germline ends. CDR3 size: 15 residues. From germline, CDR1 is SNHLY and CDR2 FYNNEI. The CDR3 DNA follows: TGTGCCAGCAGTCAAGGACCAGCTGGGGCCTACGAGCAGTACTTC. This sequence encodes CASSQGPAGAYEQYF.